Sequencing of this T cell receptor beta chain was carried out in a study of cytomegalovirus exposure and HLA in healthy donors. Across the study: Of the donors genotyped, several hundred in all, about 81% fell in the Caucasian-associated ancestry cluster.

A multiplex PCR was run with 60 Vbeta primers and 13 Jbeta primers. Original data processing: The count from a later analysis was 70 million to 85 million unique TCR beta chains, around 11 million of them shared. Sequencing used immunoSEQ multiplex PCR; TCRdb keeps in-frame clones, though not all of them. The V and J calls and the clone size are those of that table, but D and trimming were determined from the DNA. The sample contains 150,000 or so clones, roughly 75% of which appear only once. Germline trimming cut 7 bases from V and 1 base from J; bases unmatched to any gene: 10. Germline values: CDR1 KGHSH, CDR2 LQKENI. The CDR3 covers 16 residues. Study-wide points: Most CMV-associated TCR beta chains appeared HLA-restricted in a later analysis. In an earlier analysis, most TCR beta V segments were productive about 87% or about 30% of the time.

This clone was detected only once. What it recognizes is unknown. The rearrangement links TRBV18 to TRBJ1-1, with 9 bases identical to TRBD1. The source is a man younger than 30 in good health and CMV-seropositive. The material sequenced was PBMCs. The CDR3 sequence is CASLLGTGTRNTEAFF. CDR3 nucleotides: TGTGCCAGCTTGTTAGGGACAGGGACTCGGAACACTGAAGCTTTCTTT.